This T cell receptor (beta chain) was captured by sequencing in a study of blood T cell repertoires in COVID-19. V lost 0 bases and J 5 bases, leaving 14 bases between the germline ends. Germline CDR1 is SGDLS and CDR2 is YYNGEE. There are 15 residues in the CDR3. Symptom resolution, clearance, or two negative PCRs marked the recovered donors of Cohort 3. Per the original data handling: Reference gene primer amplification gave nucleated cell count estimates. Libraries were prepared by immunoSEQ multiplex PCR; TCRdb keeps only in-frame clonotypes and omits some of them. V and J calls plus clone size are reproduced from that table; the DNA served to infer D and trimming. Among a few hundred thousand clones listed, 85% to 90% were seen once.

This TCR was recovered from a man aged 18 to 29 who had recovered from COVID-19. The specimen sequenced was PBMCs or T cells enriched from blood (not recorded which). V usage is TRBV9 and J usage is TRBJ1-2; D is ambiguous. The CDR3 DNA reads TGTGCCAGCAGCGTAGATGCTTATGAGGGATATGGCTACACCTTC. Protein sequence: CASSVDAYEGYGYTF.